This is a list of T cell receptor beta chains from one sample in a study of shared clonotypes between healthy human individuals. The method was immunoSEQ multiplex PCR; TCRdb's version includes in-frame clones alone and lacks a portion of them. The sample includes 1.6 million or so clones, around 98.5% seen only once; the top ten take 0.36%. Sequencing was performed on naive CD4+ T cells sorted from blood. The receptors come from a man aged 25-45 years in good health. CDR3s include the opening cysteine and the closing phenylalanine or tryptophan. Fields, in order: clone size, V gene, D gene, J gene, CDR3 protein, CDR3 DNA. The D gene is left open where the match is weak. Some rows have no size entry. The others give once, few or many, or a class for an expanded clone.

.	TRBV19	.	TRBJ2-1	CASSILGSYSLPNEQFF	TGTGCCAGTAGTATACTCGGTTCTTATTCCCTCCCCAATGAGCAGTTCTTC
.	TRBV28	.	TRBJ2-5	CASSFGPTIQETQYF	TGTGCCAGCAGTTTTGGGCCCACTATTCAAGAGACCCAGTACTTC
.	TRBV19	TRBD2	TRBJ2-1	CASSIGLAGVFYNEQFF	TGTGCCAGTAGTATAGGCCTAGCGGGAGTGTTCTACAATGAGCAGTTCTTC
.	TRBV27	TRBD1	TRBJ2-1	CASSLRPGQGSIEQFF	TGTGCCAGCAGTCTACGGCCGGGACAGGGATCTATTGAGCAGTTCTTC
.	TRBV29-1	.	TRBJ2-4	CSVEARDPKNIQYF	TGCAGCGTTGAAGCGCGGGATCCCAAAAACATTCAGTACTTC
.	TRBV6-5	.	TRBJ1-1	CASSSYVNTEAFF	TGTGCCAGCAGTTCATATGTGAACACTGAAGCTTTCTTT
.	TRBV9	.	TRBJ2-7	CASSPGTHNYEQYF	TGTGCCAGCAGCCCAGGGACACATAACTACGAGCAGTACTTC
.	TRBV7-9	.	TRBJ2-2	CASSFLGPGELFF	TGTGCCAGCAGCTTCCTCGGCCCCGGGGAGCTGTTTTTT
.	TRBV18	.	TRBJ2-7	CASSPRDSYEQYF	TGTGCCAGCTCACCACGGGACTCCTACGAGCAGTACTTC
.	TRBV7-6	.	TRBJ1-5	CASSLAQGEQPQHF	TGTGCCAGCAGCTTAGCTCAGGGAGAACAGCCCCAGCATTTT
once	TRBV6-4	TRBD2	TRBJ2-1	CASSTLAGGGSEQFF	TGTGCCAGCAGTACCCTAGCGGGAGGAGGAAGTGAGCAGTTCTTC
.	TRBV19	.	TRBJ1-3	CASSIPQGISGNTIYF	TGTGCCAGTAGTATTCCGCAGGGGATCTCTGGAAACACCATATATTTT
.	TRBV6-5	.	TRBJ2-7	CASSYSGSYEQYF	TGTGCCAGCAGTTATTCGGGGTCCTACGAGCAGTACTTC
.	TRBV27	.	TRBJ2-1	CASSLSAPAYNEQFF	TGTGCCAGCAGTTTATCGGCACCAGCCTACAATGAGCAGTTCTTC
.	TRBV11-2	TRBD2	TRBJ2-5	CASSLLAGAFGPKETQYF	TGTGCCAGCAGCTTACTAGCGGGAGCGTTCGGGCCAAAAGAGACCCAGTACTTC
.	TRBV19	TRBD1	TRBJ1-5	CASTRTGGTGNQPQHF	TGTGCCAGTACCAGGACAGGCGGGACGGGCAATCAGCCCCAGCATTTT
.	TRBV4-1	.	TRBJ1-4	CASTNAGANEKLFF	TGCGCCAGCACCAACGCCGGGGCTAATGAAAAACTGTTTTTT
.	TRBV15	TRBD2	TRBJ2-7	CATSRAVGGLAGFSYEQYF	TGTGCCACCAGCAGAGCGGTTGGAGGACTAGCGGGATTTTCCTACGAGCAGTACTTC
.	TRBV2	.	TRBJ1-2	CASSRQFNYGYTF	TGTGCCAGCAGTCGGCAGTTTAACTATGGCTACACCTTC
once	TRBV2	.	TRBJ2-1	CASSDRRWNEQFF	TGTGCCAGCAGTGACAGAAGGTGGAATGAGCAGTTCTTC
once	TRBV5-4	TRBD2	TRBJ2-7	CASSAGREPYEQYF	TGTGCCAGCAGCGCCGGGAGGGAGCCCTACGAGCAGTACTTC
.	TRBV21-1	.	TRBJ2-1	CASSTGASGRGEQFF	TGTGCCAGCAGCACTGGGGCTAGCGGGAGAGGTGAGCAGTTCTTC
.	TRBV6-5	TRBD1	TRBJ2-7	CASSFGGTGVLEQYF	TGTGCCAGCAGTTTTGGAGGGACAGGGGTGCTCGAGCAGTACTTC
.	TRBV7-2	TRBD2	TRBJ2-7	CASSQNAAGLAAYEQYF	TGTGCCAGCAGTCAAAACGCGGCAGGACTAGCGGCTTACGAGCAGTACTTC
.	TRBV5-4	.	TRBJ1-4	CASSLDRSGEKLFF	TGTGCCAGCAGCTTGGATCGTTCAGGTGAAAAACTGTTTTTT
.	TRBV5-6	TRBD2	TRBJ2-1	CASSPGLAGNNEQFF	TGTGCCAGCAGCCCCGGTCTAGCGGGAAACAATGAGCAGTTCTTC
.	TRBV14	.	TRBJ1-3	CASSNPGTISGNTIYF	TGTGCCAGCAGCAACCCGGGGACTATTTCTGGAAACACCATATATTTT
.	TRBV4-3	.	TRBJ1-2	CASSQDSDKYYGYTF	TGCGCCAGCAGCCAAGACTCGGACAAGTACTATGGCTACACCTTC
.	TRBV5-6	TRBD1	TRBJ1-5	CASSFRGQPLRNQPQHF	TGTGCCAGCAGCTTTCGGGGACAGCCTCTACGCAATCAGCCCCAGCATTTT
.	TRBV14	TRBD2	TRBJ2-7	CASSPGGVSEQYF	TGTGCCAGCAGCCCGGGAGGGGTCAGCGAGCAGTACTTC
.	TRBV13	.	TRBJ2-1	CASSLLESNEQFF	TGTGCCAGCAGCTTATTGGAATCCAATGAGCAGTTCTTC
.	TRBV29-1	TRBD2	TRBJ2-1	CSVLNGQERMSGRARNEQFF	TGCAGCGTCCTGAACGGACAGGAGAGGATGAGCGGGAGGGCCCGGAATGAGCAGTTCTTC
.	TRBV18	TRBD2	TRBJ2-1	CASSGAGGHGGNEQFF	TGTGCCAGCTCGGGAGCGGGAGGGCATGGTGGCAATGAGCAGTTCTTC
.	TRBV6-6	TRBD2	TRBJ2-2	CASTDTSERELFF	TGTGCCAGCACCGACACTAGCGAACGGGAGCTGTTTTTT
.	TRBV9	.	TRBJ2-2	CASSVVNRAGTGELFF	TGTGCCAGCAGCGTAGTCAACCGAGCAGGCACCGGGGAGCTGTTTTTT
.	TRBV10-3	.	TRBJ1-2	CAIEGGGNYGYTF	TGTGCCATCGAGGGGGGAGGTAACTATGGCTACACCTTC
.	TRBV18	TRBD2	TRBJ2-7	CASSPLAGRYEQYF	TGTGCCAGCTCACCACTAGCGGGTCGATACGAGCAGTACTTC
.	TRBV5-8	TRBD1	TRBJ1-2	CASSNRDSYGYTF	TGTGCCAGCAGCAACCGGGACAGCTATGGCTACACCTTC
.	TRBV28	TRBD2	TRBJ2-7	CASSPARGGPGEQYF	TGTGCCAGCAGTCCTGCTCGGGGAGGGCCGGGCGAGCAGTACTTC
.	TRBV6-5	TRBD2	TRBJ2-3	CATVSPSGITDTQYF	TGTGCCACCGTCTCCCCTAGCGGGATCACAGATACGCAGTATTTT
.	TRBV5-4	TRBD1	TRBJ2-7	CASSYTLTGTGPYEQYF	TGTGCCAGCAGCTATACCTTGACCGGGACAGGGCCCTACGAGCAGTACTTC
.	TRBV19	.	TRBJ2-2	CASKVKGGTGELFF	TGTGCCAGTAAGGTTAAAGGTGGGACCGGGGAGCTGTTTTTT